Here is one TCR beta chain with its context. The antigen this receptor binds is unknown. It has no much larger one-base neighbor in the sample; base qualities were not kept. The donors were healthy, HIV-negative adults who had no recently reported acute infections or vaccinations. Every donor was a Caucasian adult residing in Nashville, Tennessee, USA. The CD8 memory samples were a combination of magnetically selected CD45RO+ cells and CCR7-negative CD45RA+ effector memory (TemRA) cells. Blood was obtained by leukapheresis, after which PBMCs were separated by Ficoll-Histopaque density gradient centrifugation and cryopreserved in liquid nitrogen vapor phase. Purity and quantity of every magnetically sorted T cell population were checked by analytical flow cytometry. Genomic DNA was isolated from each sorted fraction and quantified by UV absorbance on a Nanodrop 2000c. Using the deep immunoSEQ assay, TCR CDR3 regions were amplified from genomic DNA by multiplex PCR. Extracted genomic DNA from each cell subset was distributed evenly across all wells of several immunoSEQ 96-well plates, and each plate was treated as a replicate. For sorted subsets, roughly 200 ng genomic DNA, equal to about 30,000 T cell genomes, was loaded into each replicate PCR. Purified libraries were quantified with a Qubit 3.0 fluorometer, sized on a Bioanalyzer 2100, and re-quantified with the KAPA Library Quantification kit. Every immunoSEQ 96-well plate was sequenced on a dedicated single-read 150-cycle Illumina NextSeq 550 flow cell. In the source study's methods: Because the immunoSEQ output included only junctional sequences and no quality scores, the filtering could not be the same as the filtering used for full-length reads. To assign V/J genes and CDR3, sequences were annotated using PyIR, a Python wrapper for IgBLAST v1.9, with IMGT germline references. Reads with weak V/J assignments (E-value above 1e-6), missing CDR3, stop codons, out-of-frame junctions, or ambiguous translated residues were removed. A V3J clonotype was defined by an identical inferred V gene, J gene, and CDR3 amino acid sequence. Percentage overlap between repertoires was calculated by dividing the number of shared unique clonotypes by the size of the smaller repertoire. Repertoire richness was assessed with RTK rarefaction, the Chao1 estimator, and Recon v2.1 estimates of unobserved clonotypes. Generation probabilities were computed with OLGA for all TCRbeta clonotypes obtained by the gDNA method from several donors. TCRdb carries this immuneACCESS record with in-frame sequences only. Its versions omit some clonotypes, under half of them owing to an unresolved V gene in the studies checked, with the rest unexplained. V, J and clone size were drawn from that table, and D and trimming were deduced from the DNA. This sample gives fewer than 850,000 clones in total; less than 95% of them show up just once. The ten biggest clones cover around a third of the sample.

This sample stems from a study of shared clonotypes between healthy human individuals (dated by TCRdb to 2019 to 2021). Regarding the complete study: Three men and a couple of women, aged 18 to 49 years, made up the cohort. For each donor, CD4 naive and CD4 memory were each given three plates, CD8 naive was given two plates, and CD8 memory was given one plate. Blood TCR repertoires of about 5 healthy adults were deeply sequenced to estimate repertoire size and the extent of clonotype sharing between individuals. Different laboratories and diverse techniques were used to prepare libraries and sequence TCR repertoires, to increase sequencing depth and limit assay-specific biases. Between about 0.85 and 8.9 billion PBMCs per donor were obtained by leukapheresis.

Points the paper makes about the study in general: Sampling was limited to blood, and TCR repertoires in tissue likely differ from TCR repertoires in blood. Estimated clonotype richness was generally larger for naive than for memory subsets. The genetic and exposure-history diversity represented was limited by the small number of donors. When a handful of donors were compared, the shared fraction of clonotypes was about 5% for naive CD4, 3.5% for naive CD8, 2% to 2.5% for memory CD4, and 0.4% for memory CD8. Pairwise subsampling indicated that sequencing depth was expected to affect the degree of clonotype sharing among donors. Even with the large sequencing depth, rarefaction of the sorted-subset datasets indicated that sequencing was incomplete. Higher generation probabilities were observed for clonotypes shared by all four sorted-subset donors than for non-shared clonotypes.

The sequenced sample consisted of memory CD8+ T cells from PBMCs. What this sample's cell subset or site label stands for: CD45RO+ cells pooled with CCR7-negative TemRA cells. The source of this sequence is a man between 18 and 29 years old in good health. Some clones in this sample may be carry-over from other donors' samples.

The nucleotide sequence is given as TGCGCCAGCAGCCAAGGAGGTCAGGCGATCGAAGCTTTCTTT. Its translation reads: CASSQGGQAIEAFF. The chain employs TRBV4-1 and TRBJ1-1, with the D gene call left open. The trim is 1 base for V and 8 bases for J, with a gap of 14 bases between the germline ends. From the germline V gene, CDR1 is MGHRA and CDR2 is YSYEKL. The CDR3 holds 14 amino acids from the cysteine to the phenylalanine. The only DNA kept is the CDR3, 42 bases in frame from the first base.